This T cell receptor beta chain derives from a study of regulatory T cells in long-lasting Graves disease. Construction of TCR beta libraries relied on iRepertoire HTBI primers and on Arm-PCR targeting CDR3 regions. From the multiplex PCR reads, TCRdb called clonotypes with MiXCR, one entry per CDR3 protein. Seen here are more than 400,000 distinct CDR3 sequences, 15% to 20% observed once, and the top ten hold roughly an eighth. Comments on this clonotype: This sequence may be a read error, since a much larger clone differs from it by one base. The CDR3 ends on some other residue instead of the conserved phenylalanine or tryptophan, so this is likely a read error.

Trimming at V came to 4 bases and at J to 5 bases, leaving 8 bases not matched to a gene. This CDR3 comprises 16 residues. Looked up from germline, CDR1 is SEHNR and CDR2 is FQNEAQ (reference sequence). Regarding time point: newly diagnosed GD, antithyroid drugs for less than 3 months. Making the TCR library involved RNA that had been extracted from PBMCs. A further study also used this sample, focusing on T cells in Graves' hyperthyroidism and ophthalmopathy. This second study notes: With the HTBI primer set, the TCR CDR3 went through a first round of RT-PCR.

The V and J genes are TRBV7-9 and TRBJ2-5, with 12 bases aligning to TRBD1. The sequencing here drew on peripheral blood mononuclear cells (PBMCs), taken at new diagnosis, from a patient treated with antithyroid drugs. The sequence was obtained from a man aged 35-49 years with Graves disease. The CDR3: CASSSDGTGGVETQYL. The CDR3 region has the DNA TGTGCCAGCAGCTCAGACGGGACAGGGGGCGTTGAGACCCAGTACCTC.